Below, one T cell receptor (beta chain) is given with its context. The antigen it recognizes is unknown. Base qualities were left out, and no much larger clone turns up one base away. Trimmed from V: 2 bases; trimmed from J: 7 bases; junction bases lacking a gene match: 4. Inclusive of the bounding cysteine and phenylalanine, the CDR3 is 13 residues long. The only DNA kept is the CDR3, 39 bases in frame from the first base. The germline V gene encodes CDR1 MNHEY and CDR2 SMNVEV (reference sequence). These data originate in a study of cytomegalovirus exposure and HLA in healthy donors (dated by TCRdb to 2016 to 2017). Broadly, across the study: In an earlier analysis of approximately 500 of the donors, approximately 300 Gb of sequence data and 117 million unique TCR beta sequences from roughly 180 million T cells were reported. An early release that covered roughly 600 HLA-typed donors contained about 300 gigabases of sequencing data and tens of millions of unique TCR sequences. Of the 398 genotyped donors, about 84% fell in the genetic ancestry cluster associated with self-reported Caucasian donors. The study was designed to test whether signatures of past pathogen exposure could be identified by cataloging public T cell receptors. The T cell repertoires of 666 subjects were profiled by immunosequencing and related to cytomegalovirus serostatus. In addition to the first cohort of around 670 subjects, a separate validation cohort of approximately 120 different subjects was used. To predict cytomegalovirus infection status, the study brought together high-throughput TCR immunosequencing, statistical association of individual TCRs with disease status, and machine learning. A later analysis re-examined previously published TCR beta repertoires from just over 650 donors and added high-resolution HLA genotyping to investigate patterns of TCR occurrence. Rather than using new phenotypic data, the later analysis identified candidate immune exposures from TCR beta sequences and from how often those sequences occurred across donors. An earlier analysis of some 500 of the donors used high-throughput TCR beta sequencing to judge whether each TCR beta V gene segment behaved as functional or pseudogenic. Alongside the repertoire data, information on donor age, sex, ethnicity and CMV serostatus was compiled. A later genetic analysis took genome-wide SNP genotypes for about 65% of the roughly 670 donors and used that subset as a discovery cohort. All discovery cohort repertoires had been generated on a single sequencing platform. HLA typing included class I and class II loci at four-digit resolution. The number of donors typed differed by locus, with about 620-630 for A, B, C, DRB1 and DQB1, 522 for DQA1, 606 for DPA1, and approximately 470 for DPB1. Because of strong linkage in the cohort, 4 to 6 DR-DQ haplotypes were treated as single units for association and clustering. Across some 400 genotyped donors of the cohort, an average of roughly 250,000 unique TCR beta nucleotide sequences per donor were sequenced, and approximately 17% of those sequences were non-productive. General conclusions and limits of the study: Immune exposure information for the cohort was limited to CMV serostatus. In a later analysis, TCR association rates were found to vary across HLA loci, with the most associated TCRs seen for DRB1 alleles and the fewest for HLA-C alleles. This cohort had only TCR beta chains sequenced, and the lack of alpha or paired-chain data limited which features could be detected. A few of the identified cytomegalovirus-associated TCR beta chains were confirmed in vitro to be specific for cytomegalovirus antigens. A total of 150 to 200 TCR beta chains were listed by the study as associated with cytomegalovirus. Assigning TCR associations to individual alleles was difficult when HLA alleles, especially DR and DQ, strongly co-occurred. HLA typing was unavailable for some donors at each locus, so association tests used only the typed subset. In a later analysis, several top co-occurrence clusters were reported to appear linked to parvovirus B19, influenza, CMV and Epstein-Barr virus. An association between a missense DCLRE1C variant and V-gene and J-gene trimming of TCR beta chains was found in a later genetic analysis and replicated in an independent cohort. Most TCR sequences were seen in very few donors, while some public TCRs were found in many individuals. In an earlier analysis of fewer than 700 of the donors, most TCR beta V segments appeared in productive rearrangements about 87% or about 30% of the time, broadly matching IMGT annotations. A cluster of highly shared sequence variants was judged likely to represent a technical artifact of the sequencing pipeline. Compared with the roughly 600-donor mean, donors in an Asian-associated ancestry cluster had fewer N-insertions in productive TCRs, according to a later genetic analysis. In a later analysis, HLA-associated TCR beta chains showed more clonal expansion and lower generation probabilities than non-associated chains that were equally common. Linkage disequilibrium might explain the correlated functional status among segregating V segments, but an unknown experimental factor could not be ruled out. The presence/absence analyses assumed that sequencing depth was roughly uniform across donors, and that assumption may not be true. The authors suggested that the approach could potentially be extended to other disease states and immunological phenotypes. Because the 87-base-pair reads could not distinguish some IMGT-functional V segments, including TRBV6-2 and TRBV6-3, those segments were excluded. In a later analysis, about 16,000 TCR beta sequences were associated with specific HLA alleles at a false discovery rate of 0.05. A further reported finding was that TCR beta sequences accurately predicted the HLA-A and HLA-B alleles for most subjects in the first cohort. A later analysis found that most CMV-associated TCR beta chains appeared HLA-restricted, with HLA associations seemingly driven largely by CMV exposure. The classifier was reported to diagnose cytomegalovirus status with high specificity and sensitivity in both the original and validation cohorts. Because counts were too low, seventeen rarely observed V segments, including chromosome 9 orphons, were left out of the earlier analysis of about 500 of the donors.

The receptor library was made with the immunoSEQ multiplex PCR assay. For the multiplex PCR, a mixture combining 60 forward primers for TCR Vbeta segments and 13 reverse primers for TCR Jbeta segments was used. The CDR3 region of rearranged TCR beta genes was amplified from genomic DNA by a multiplex PCR assay. The amplified TCR beta libraries were sequenced on the Illumina HiSeq System as 87-base-pair reads. Per the source publication's procedure: A later analysis tallied 75 million to 95 million unique TCR beta chains across the approximately 670 repertoires, and 10 million to 11 million of those chains were shared by two or more donors. Raw reads were error-corrected and collapsed into unique sequences by a nearest-neighbor algorithm in which closely related sequences were merged to remove PCR and sequencing errors. Alignment of CDR3 sequences to IMGT reference sequences was used to assign V, D and J gene segments. For a sequence to be retained, a match of at least six nucleotides to both a V gene segment and a J gene segment was required. Rearrangements were classified as productive when the CDR3 lacked stop codons and remained in frame with V and J, and all other rearrangements were classified as non-productive. Following IMGT convention, CDR3 was defined as the stretch from the second conserved V-encoded cysteine to the conserved J-encoded phenylalanine. The earlier analysis of some 580 of the donors excluded any sequence lacking an unambiguous match to a single V gene segment. In an earlier analysis of around 600 of the donors, V segments were called functional above 56.7% productive rearrangements and were called segregating when the between-donor standard deviation exceeded 5%. A statistical classification framework was built for diagnosing cytomegalovirus status from the catalog of TCR beta chain sequences. In a later analysis, V and J genes were assigned by comparing TCR nucleotide sequences against IMGT/GENE-DB human TR gene sequences. In a later analysis, CDR3 sequences and most-parsimonious VDJ recombination scenarios were assigned using the TCRdist pipeline. In a later analysis, every TCR beta chain was defined by the combination of its CDR3 amino acid sequence and its V-gene family, and reads without a unique V-gene family were dropped. In a later analysis, around 600 highly shared, low-generation-probability nucleotide sequences were removed to address suspected cross-contamination and a sequencing artifact. In a later analysis, a clonal expansion index was calculated for each public chain from normalized within-repertoire ranks of inferred template counts. Generation probabilities in a later analysis came from a VDJ recombination model fitted to out-of-frame rearrangements, and those results were checked against IGoR. A later analysis scored TCR-TCR, TCR-HLA and TCR-CMV co-occurrence with hypergeometric tests, applying a repertoire-size bias correction to TCR pairs. A later analysis estimated false discovery rates by permuting HLA or CMV assignments 20 times. In a later analysis, co-occurring TCRs were grouped using DBSCAN, and TCRdist sequence similarity was added for clustering within HLA-allele-positive subsets. For co-occurrence clustering, repertoires with fewer than 30,000 or more than 120,000 public chains were excluded, along with five or six repertoires with anomalous nucleotide sharing. TCRdb stores this immuneACCESS table with in-frame sequences only. Part of the clones is absent; in the studies checked, under half of the shortfall reflects unresolved V genes, and no reason is known for the rest. The V and J calls and clone size are taken from that table; D and trimming were inferred from the DNA. This sample is represented by around 120,000 clones; over 60% of them were singletons. The leading ten clones occupy roughly 4.9% of the sample.

The cohort was made up of approximately 670 healthy bone marrow donors. Cohort members were all nominally healthy when sampled, although unrecorded immune exposures were likely present. The donor tested CMV seropositive and was one of the 289 seropositive cohort members. A peripheral blood sample was collected from each donor, and TCR beta sequencing was performed on peripheral blood mononuclear cells. The Qiagen DNeasy Blood Extraction Kit was used to extract genomic DNA from the blood cell samples. Sequencing was done on a sample of PBMCs. This receptor chain uses TRBV27 and TRBJ1-1; 7 bases in the junction line up with TRBD1. This sequence was found in a female donor in good health and CMV-seropositive. The DNA reads TGTGCCAGCAGTTTAACGGGACAGCTTGAAGCTTTCTTT. This yields the protein CASSLTGQLEAFF.